This T cell receptor (beta chain) was retrieved from a study of T cells in Graves' hyperthyroidism and ophthalmopathy (dated by TCRdb to the late 2010s). In the study overall: A discovery cohort of roughly 100 patients, approximately 44 with Graves' ophthalmopathy and about 60 with stable Graves' hyperthyroidism, was used to find distinguishing TCR V-J signatures. Prospective prediction of ophthalmopathy was tested in an independent validation cohort of approximately 19 hyperthyroidism patients and some 17 patients who later progressed to ophthalmopathy. The 100 discovery patients were randomly divided into training and test sets at a 7:3 ratio. In about 6 Graves' hyperthyroidism patients, the study also compared T-cell repertoires from thyroid tissue with T-cell repertoires from blood. Once sampling was done, hyperthyroidism patients were given methimazole at a starting dose of 30 mg daily, whereas ophthalmopathy patients were given high-dose intravenous methylprednisolone. The paper describes TCR Vbeta CDR3 sequencing of fewer than 150 peripheral blood samples, made up of about 40 ophthalmopathy patients, 70 to 80 hyperthyroidism patients and 17 progressor patients.

TCR beta CDR3 regions were amplified from RNA transcripts. The TCR CDR3 was subjected to a first round of RT-PCR using the HTBI primer set and the Qiagen OneStep RT-PCR kit. Libraries were constructed in a second round of multiplex PCR, after which size selection and purification were carried out. Paired-end sequencing of the libraries was performed with 100 bp reads on an Illumina HiSeq2000. From the authors' description of their analysis: Raw data were processed with SOAPnuke, discarding reads with adapters, uncalled bases, mean Phred below 15, or no exact constant-primer or identifier match. COPE v1.2.5 was used to merge high-quality paired reads, and clonotypes were defined as unique nucleotide sequences. MiTCR v1.1 was used to align clonotypes to the IMGT TRBV, TRBD and TRBJ reference segments. The analysis was restricted to V-J combinations with a frequency above 0.0001, which together covered 99.2% of the repertoires. A TCS score was defined as the ratio between F50 (clonal expansion) and ExV (chaos), using BLOSUM62-based TCRdist between CDR3 peptides within each V-J. Welch's t-statistics and random forest reduced fewer than 550 V-J features to roughly 13, which were used in a naive Bayes classifier (R e1071). The similarity between thyroid and blood repertoires was quantified using the Morisita-Horn index. TCRdb reworked the public reads: Q25 trimming with fastp, MiXCR clone assembly, productive beta chains retained. Identical CDR3 protein sequences are pooled into one entry, listed with their most common genes and DNA. TCRdb assigned the V and J calls; the authors' analysis was not used. The sample includes approximately 640,000 distinct CDR3 sequences, with just under 45% observed a single time. The top ten clones comprise about 7% of the sample.

This clonotype showed up just a few times. Its specific antigen is unknown. Base-call qualities are not available, and no considerably larger clone is one nucleotide away. Exclusion was applied to patients with uncontrolled infections, other autoimmune diseases, pregnancy or lactation. Diagnoses were based on clinical symptoms, serum thyroxine and TRAb, thyroid ultrasound and orbital computed tomography. Trizol reagent was used to extract total RNA, and RNA quality was then checked on an Agilent 2100 Bioanalyzer. The CDR3, from cysteine to phenylalanine, totals 15 residues. Solely the CDR3 DNA is kept, with 45 bases framed from the first base. The germline V end is reduced by 2 bases and the J end by 3 bases; junction bases left unmatched: 0. From the germline V gene, CDR1 is MNHEY and CDR2 is SVGAGI. Points the paper makes about the study in general: Ophthalmopathy was separated from stable hyperthyroidism by a 13 V-J signature model, with over 85% sensitivity and roughly 84% specificity obtained in cross-validation and 80%/75% obtained in testing. Most expanded thyroid clonotypes (frequency above 0.001) were also found in blood, which suggests that blood repertoires may mirror thyroid immune responses. During validation, the model predicted progression to ophthalmopathy a median of about 6.3 months ahead of onset, with around 71% sensitivity and 72.22% specificity. No statistical method was used to set the sample size in advance, and investigators knew the group allocation.

The sequence was collected from an adult man with Graves' disease, either hyperthyroidism or ophthalmopathy (not recorded which). Sequencing was performed on peripheral blood or thyroid tissue (not recorded which). The chain uses TRBV6-5 and TRBJ2-5; TRBD2 fits 13 bases in the junction. In nucleotide form, the sequence is TGTGCCAGCAGTTACGGGACTAGCGGGAAAGAGACCCAGTACTTC. Its protein product is CASSYGTSGKETQYF.